This TCR beta chain was captured by sequencing in a study of shared clonotypes between healthy human individuals. Subsets obtained from CD4+ cells comprised CD45RA+ naive and CD45RA-negative memory cells. Sequencing used immunoSEQ multiplex PCR; TCRdb keeps in-frame clones, though not all of them. The sample carries 150,000 to 200,000 clones, 85% to 95% recorded once. This CDR3 has 14 residues. Germline assignment: CDR1 SEHNR and CDR2 FQNEAQ (reference sequence). V was clipped by 3 bases and J by 5 bases; unmatched bases: 5. The sequencing input was naive CD4+ T cells sorted from blood. The subset: CD45RA+ positively selected. The receptor comes from a woman under 40 in good health. The rearrangement uses TRBV7-9 and TRBJ2-5; 8 bases agree with TRBD1. The CDR3 sequence: CASSFDRGTETQYF. The CDR3 DNA reads as TGTGCCAGCAGCTTCGACAGGGGAACGGAGACCCAGTACTTC.